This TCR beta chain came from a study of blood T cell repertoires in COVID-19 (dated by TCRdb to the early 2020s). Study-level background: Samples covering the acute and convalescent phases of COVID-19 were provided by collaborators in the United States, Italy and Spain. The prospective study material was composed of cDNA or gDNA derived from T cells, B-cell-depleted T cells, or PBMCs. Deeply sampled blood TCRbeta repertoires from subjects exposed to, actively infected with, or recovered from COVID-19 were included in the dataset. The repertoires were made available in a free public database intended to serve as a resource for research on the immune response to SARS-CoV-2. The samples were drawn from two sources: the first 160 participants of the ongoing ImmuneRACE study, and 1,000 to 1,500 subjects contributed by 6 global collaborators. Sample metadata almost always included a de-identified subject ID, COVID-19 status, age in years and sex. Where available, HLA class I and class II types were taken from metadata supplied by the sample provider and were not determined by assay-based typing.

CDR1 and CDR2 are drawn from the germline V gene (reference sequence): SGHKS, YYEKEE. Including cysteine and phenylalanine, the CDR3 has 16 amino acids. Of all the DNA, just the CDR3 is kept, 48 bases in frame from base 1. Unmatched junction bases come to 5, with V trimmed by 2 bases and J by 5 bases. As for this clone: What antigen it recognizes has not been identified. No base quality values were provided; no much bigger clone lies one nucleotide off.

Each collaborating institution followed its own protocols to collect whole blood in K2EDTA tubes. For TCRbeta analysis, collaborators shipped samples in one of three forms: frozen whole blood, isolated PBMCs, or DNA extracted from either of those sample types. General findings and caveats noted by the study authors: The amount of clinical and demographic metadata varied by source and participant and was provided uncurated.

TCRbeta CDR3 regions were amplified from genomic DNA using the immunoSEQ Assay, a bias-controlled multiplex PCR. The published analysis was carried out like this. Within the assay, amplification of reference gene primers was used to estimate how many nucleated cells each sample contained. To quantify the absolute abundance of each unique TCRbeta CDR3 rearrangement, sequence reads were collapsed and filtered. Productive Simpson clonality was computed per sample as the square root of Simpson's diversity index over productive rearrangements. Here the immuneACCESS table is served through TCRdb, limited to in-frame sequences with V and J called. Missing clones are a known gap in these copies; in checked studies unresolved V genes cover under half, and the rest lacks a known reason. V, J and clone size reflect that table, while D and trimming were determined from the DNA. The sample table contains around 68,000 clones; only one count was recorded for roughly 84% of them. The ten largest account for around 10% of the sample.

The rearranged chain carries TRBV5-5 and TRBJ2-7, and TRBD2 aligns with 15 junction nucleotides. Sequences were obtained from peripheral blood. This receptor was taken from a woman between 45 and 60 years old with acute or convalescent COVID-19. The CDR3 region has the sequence CASSLGLAGGLDEQYF. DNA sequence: TGTGCCAGCAGCTTAGGACTAGCGGGAGGGCTCGACGAGCAGTACTTC.